The entry that follows covers one T cell receptor (beta chain) sequence. The length of the CDR3 is 16 residues. Trimming took off 0 bases at V and 0 bases at J, with 9 bases between the two ends. Germline V gene lookup returns CDR1 SGHDN and CDR2 FVKESK. As handled by the study authors: It was from reference gene primer amplification that nucleated cell counts were estimated. Using immunoSEQ multiplex PCR, the repertoire was profiled, and TCRdb retains in-frame clones only, with some absent. The V and J calls and clone size were taken over from that table, and D and trimming were inferred from the DNA. The table shows some 220,000 clones, with more than 75% occurring only once. The sample originates from a study of blood T cell repertoires in COVID-19. Study summary: Sites across the United States, Italy and Spain contributed samples from acute and convalescent COVID-19. Sources were T cells, B-cell-depleted T cells, or PBMCs; the material itself was cDNA or gDNA.

Specimen: peripheral blood. The sequence came from a man aged 50 to 60 who had recovered from COVID-19. The chain links TRBV14 to TRBJ2-1; no reliable D call. Written as DNA, the CDR3 is TGTGCCAGCAGCCAAGATCCCGCGAGCTCCTACAATGAGCAGTTCTTC. Residues: CASSQDPASSYNEQFF.